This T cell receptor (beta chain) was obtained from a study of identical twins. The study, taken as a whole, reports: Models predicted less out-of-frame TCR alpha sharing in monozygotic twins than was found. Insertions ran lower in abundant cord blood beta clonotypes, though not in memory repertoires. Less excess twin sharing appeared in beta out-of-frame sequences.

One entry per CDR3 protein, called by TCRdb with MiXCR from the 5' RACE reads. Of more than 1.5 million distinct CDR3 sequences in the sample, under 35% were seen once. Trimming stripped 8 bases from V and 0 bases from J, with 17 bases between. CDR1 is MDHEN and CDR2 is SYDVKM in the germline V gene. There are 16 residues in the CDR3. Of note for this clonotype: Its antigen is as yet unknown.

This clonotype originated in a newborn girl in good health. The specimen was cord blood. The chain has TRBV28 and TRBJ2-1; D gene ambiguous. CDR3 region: CASLALAPRSYNEQFF. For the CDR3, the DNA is TGTGCCAGCCTTGCCCTGGCTCCCCGCTCCTACAATGAGCAGTTCTTC.